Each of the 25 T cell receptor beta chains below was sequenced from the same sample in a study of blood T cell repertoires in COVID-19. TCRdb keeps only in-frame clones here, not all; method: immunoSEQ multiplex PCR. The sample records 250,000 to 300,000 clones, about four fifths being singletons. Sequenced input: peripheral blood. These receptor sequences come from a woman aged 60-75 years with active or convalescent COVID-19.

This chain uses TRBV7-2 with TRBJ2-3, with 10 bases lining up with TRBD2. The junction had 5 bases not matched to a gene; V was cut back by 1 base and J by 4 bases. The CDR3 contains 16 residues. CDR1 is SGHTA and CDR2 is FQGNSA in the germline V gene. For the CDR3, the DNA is TGTGCCAGCAGCTTAGACCAGCGGGGGGGCGCAGATACGCAGTATTTT. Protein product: CASSLDQRGGADTQYF.

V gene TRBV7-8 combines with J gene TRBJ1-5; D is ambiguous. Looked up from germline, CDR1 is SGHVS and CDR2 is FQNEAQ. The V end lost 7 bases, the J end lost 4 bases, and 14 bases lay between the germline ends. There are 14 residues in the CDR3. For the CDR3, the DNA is TGTGCCAGCACCCCTCGGACTGTTAATCAGCCCCAGCATTTT. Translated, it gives CASTPRTVNQPQHF.

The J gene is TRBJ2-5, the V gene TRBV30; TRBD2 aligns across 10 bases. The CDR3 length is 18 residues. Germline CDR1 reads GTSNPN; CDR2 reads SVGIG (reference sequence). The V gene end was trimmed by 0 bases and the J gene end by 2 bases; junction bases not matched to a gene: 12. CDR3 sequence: CAWSVGASGGWGQETQYF. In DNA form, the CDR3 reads TGTGCCTGGAGTGTAGGGGCTAGCGGGGGCTGGGGACAAGAGACCCAGTACTTC.

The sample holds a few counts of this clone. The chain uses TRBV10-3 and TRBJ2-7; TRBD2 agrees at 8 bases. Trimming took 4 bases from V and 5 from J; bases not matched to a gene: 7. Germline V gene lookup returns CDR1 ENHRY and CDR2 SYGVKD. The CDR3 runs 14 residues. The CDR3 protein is CAISAPRGGDEQYF. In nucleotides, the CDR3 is TGTGCCATCAGTGCCCCTCGGGGGGGGGACGAGCAGTACTTC.

The CDR3 DNA reads as TGCAGCGTGACCGGGACAGGGGCTAGTGGCTACACCTTC. It is translated as CSVTGTGASGYTF. The V and J genes are TRBV29-1 and TRBJ1-2; 10 bases align to TRBD1. Germline CDR1 SQVTM, CDR2 ANQGSEA. Trimming cost V 6 bases and J 7 bases; bases outside gene matches: 8. CDR3 length equals 13 residues.

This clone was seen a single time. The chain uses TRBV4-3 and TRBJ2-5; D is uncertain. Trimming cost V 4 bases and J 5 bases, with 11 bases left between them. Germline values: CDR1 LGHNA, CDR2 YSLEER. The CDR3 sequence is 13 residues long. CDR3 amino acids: CASSPRIAETQYF. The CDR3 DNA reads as TGCGCCAGCAGCCCCCGGATAGCCGAGACCCAGTACTTC.

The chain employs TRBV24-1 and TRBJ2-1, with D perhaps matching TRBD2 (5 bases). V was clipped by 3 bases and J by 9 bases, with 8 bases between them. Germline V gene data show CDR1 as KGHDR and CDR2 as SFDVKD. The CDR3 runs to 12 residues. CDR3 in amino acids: CATSDLGSEQFF. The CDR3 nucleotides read TGTGCCACCAGTGATCTAGGGAGTGAGCAGTTCTTC.

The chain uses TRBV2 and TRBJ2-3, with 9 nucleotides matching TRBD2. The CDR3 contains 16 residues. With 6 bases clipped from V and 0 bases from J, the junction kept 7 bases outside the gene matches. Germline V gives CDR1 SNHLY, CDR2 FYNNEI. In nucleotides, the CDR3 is TGTGCCAGCAGGGGGGTAGCGGGGGTTAGCACAGATACGCAGTATTTT. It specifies CASRGVAGVSTDTQYF.

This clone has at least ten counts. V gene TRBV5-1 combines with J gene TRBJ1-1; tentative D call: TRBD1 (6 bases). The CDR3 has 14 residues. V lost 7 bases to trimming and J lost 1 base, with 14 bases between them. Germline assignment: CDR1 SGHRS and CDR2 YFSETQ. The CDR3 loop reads CASVQGRGNTEAFF. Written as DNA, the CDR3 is TGCGCCAGCGTACAGGGTCGGGGGAACACTGAAGCTTTCTTT.

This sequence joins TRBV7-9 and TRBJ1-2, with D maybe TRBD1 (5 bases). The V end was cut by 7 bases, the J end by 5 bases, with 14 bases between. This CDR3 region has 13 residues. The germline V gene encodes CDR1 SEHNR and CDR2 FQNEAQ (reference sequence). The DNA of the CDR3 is TGTGCCAGCACCCCATGGGGGGATTATGGCTACACCTTC. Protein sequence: CASTPWGDYGYTF. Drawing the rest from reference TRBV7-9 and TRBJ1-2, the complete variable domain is DTGVSQNPRHKITKRGQNVTFRCDPISEHNRLYWYRQTLGQGPEFLTYFQNEAQLEKSRLLSDRFSAERPKGSFSTLEIQRTEQGDSAMYLCASTPWGDYGYTFGSGTRLTVV.

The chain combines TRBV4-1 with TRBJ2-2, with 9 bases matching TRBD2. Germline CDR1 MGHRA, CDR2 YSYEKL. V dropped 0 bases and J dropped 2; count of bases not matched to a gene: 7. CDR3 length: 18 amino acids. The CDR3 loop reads CASSQEGAGGLNTGELFF. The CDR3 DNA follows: TGCGCCAGCAGCCAAGAGGGAGCGGGGGGACTTAACACCGGGGAGCTGTTTTTT.

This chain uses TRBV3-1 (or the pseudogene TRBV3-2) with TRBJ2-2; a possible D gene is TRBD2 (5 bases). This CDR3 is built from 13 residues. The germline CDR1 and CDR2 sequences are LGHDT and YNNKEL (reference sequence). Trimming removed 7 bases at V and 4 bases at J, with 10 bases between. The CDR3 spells CASNRGGTGELFF. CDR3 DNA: TGTGCCAGCAATCGGGGTGGCACCGGGGAGCTGTTTTTT.

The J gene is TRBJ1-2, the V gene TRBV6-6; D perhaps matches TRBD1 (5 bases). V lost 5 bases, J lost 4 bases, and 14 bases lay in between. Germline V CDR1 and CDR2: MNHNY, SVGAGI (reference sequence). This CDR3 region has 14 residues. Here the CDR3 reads CASSPRDGVYGYTF. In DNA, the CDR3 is TGTGCCAGCAGTCCGCGGGACGGAGTCTATGGCTACACCTTC.

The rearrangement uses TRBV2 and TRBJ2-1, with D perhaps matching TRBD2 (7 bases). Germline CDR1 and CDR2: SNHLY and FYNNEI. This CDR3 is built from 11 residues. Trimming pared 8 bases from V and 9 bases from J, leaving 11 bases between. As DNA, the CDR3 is TGTGCCAGCGGGGGGGCTGGTGAGCAGTTCTTC. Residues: CASGGAGEQFF.

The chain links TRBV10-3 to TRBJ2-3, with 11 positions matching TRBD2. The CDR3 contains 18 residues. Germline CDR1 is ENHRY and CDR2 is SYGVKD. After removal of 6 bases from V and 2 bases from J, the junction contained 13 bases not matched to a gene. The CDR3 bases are TGTGCCATCAGGAGCGTCGGGACTAGCGGATCCTTCACAGATACGCAGTATTTT. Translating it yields CAIRSVGTSGSFTDTQYF.

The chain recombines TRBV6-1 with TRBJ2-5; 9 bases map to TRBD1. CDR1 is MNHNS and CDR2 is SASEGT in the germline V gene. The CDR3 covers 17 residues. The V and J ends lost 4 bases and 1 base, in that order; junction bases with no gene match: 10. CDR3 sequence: CASSGILGQGSQETQYF. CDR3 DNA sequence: TGTGCCAGCAGTGGAATACTGGGACAGGGCAGCCAAGAGACCCAGTACTTC.

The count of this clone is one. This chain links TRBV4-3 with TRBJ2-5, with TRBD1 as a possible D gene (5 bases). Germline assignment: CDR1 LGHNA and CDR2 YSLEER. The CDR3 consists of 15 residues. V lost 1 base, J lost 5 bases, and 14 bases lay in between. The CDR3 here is CASSQVLGVDETQYF. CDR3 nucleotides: TGCGCCAGCAGCCAAGTATTAGGGGTGGATGAGACCCAGTACTTC.

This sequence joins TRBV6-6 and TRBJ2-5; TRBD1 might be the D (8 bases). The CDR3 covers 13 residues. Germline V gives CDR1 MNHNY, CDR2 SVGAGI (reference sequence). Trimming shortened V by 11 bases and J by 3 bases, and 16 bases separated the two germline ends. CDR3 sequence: CAGTGGAKETQYF. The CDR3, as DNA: TGTGCCGGAACAGGGGGGGCAAAAGAGACCCAGTACTTC.

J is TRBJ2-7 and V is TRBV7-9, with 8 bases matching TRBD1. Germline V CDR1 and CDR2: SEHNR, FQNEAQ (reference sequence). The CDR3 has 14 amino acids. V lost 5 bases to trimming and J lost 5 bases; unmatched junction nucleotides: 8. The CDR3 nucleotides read TGTGCCAGCAGCCCCCGGACAGGGCAACACGAGCAGTACTTC. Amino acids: CASSPRTGQHEQYF. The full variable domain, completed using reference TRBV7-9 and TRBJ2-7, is DTGVSQNPRHKITKRGQNVTFRCDPISEHNRLYWYRQTLGQGPEFLTYFQNEAQLEKSRLLSDRFSAERPKGSFSTLEIQRTEQGDSAMYLCASSPRTGQHEQYFGPGTRLTVT.

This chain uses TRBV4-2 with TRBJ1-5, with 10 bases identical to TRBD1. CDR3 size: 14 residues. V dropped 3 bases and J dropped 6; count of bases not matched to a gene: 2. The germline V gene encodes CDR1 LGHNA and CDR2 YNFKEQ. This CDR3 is CASSQGTGVQPQHF. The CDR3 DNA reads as TGTGCCAGCAGCCAGGGGACAGGGGTTCAGCCCCAGCATTTT.

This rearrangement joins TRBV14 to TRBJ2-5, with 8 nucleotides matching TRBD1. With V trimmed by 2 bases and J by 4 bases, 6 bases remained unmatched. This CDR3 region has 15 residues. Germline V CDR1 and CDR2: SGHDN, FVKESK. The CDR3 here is CASSQKRRGRETQYF. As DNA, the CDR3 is TGTGCCAGCAGCCAAAAACGCAGGGGGCGAGAGACCCAGTACTTC.

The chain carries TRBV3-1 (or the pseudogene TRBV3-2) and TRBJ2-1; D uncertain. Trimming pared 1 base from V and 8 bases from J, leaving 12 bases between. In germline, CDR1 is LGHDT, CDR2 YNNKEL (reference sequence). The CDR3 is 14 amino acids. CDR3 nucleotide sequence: TGTGCCAGCAGCCAAGTCGGTAGCTCGGATGAGCAGTTCTTC. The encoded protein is CASSQVGSSDEQFF.

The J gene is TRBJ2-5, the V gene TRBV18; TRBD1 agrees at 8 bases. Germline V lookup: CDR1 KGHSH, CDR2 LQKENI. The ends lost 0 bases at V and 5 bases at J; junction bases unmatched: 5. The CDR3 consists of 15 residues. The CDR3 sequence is CASSPPAGGRETQYF. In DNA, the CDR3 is TGTGCCAGCTCACCACCTGCAGGGGGCCGGGAGACCCAGTACTTC.

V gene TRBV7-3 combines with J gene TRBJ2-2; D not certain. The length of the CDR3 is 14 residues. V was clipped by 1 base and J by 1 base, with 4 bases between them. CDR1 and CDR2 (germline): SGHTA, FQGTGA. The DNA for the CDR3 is TGTGCCAGCAGCTTAATTCAGAACACCGGGGAGCTGTTTTTT. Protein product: CASSLIQNTGELFF.

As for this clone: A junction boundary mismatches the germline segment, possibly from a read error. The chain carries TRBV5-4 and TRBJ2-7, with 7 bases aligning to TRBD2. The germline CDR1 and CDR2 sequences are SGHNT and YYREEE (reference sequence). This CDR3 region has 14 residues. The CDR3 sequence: CASSLEGAGREQHF. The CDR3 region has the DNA TGTGCCAGCAGCTTGGAGGGAGCGGGGCGGGAGCAGCACTTC.